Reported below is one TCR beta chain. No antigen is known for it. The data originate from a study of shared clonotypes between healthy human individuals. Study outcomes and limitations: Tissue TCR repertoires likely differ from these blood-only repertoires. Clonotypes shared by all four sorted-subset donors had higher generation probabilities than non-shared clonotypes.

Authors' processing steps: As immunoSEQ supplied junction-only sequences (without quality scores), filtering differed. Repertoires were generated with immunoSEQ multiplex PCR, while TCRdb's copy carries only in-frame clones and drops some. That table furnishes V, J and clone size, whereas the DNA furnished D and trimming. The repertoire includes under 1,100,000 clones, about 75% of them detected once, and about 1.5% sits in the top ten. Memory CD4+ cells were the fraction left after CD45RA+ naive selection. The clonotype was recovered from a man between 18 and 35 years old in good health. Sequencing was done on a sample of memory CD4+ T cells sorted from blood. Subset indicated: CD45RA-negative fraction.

CDR3 coding DNA: TGCAGCGCTGTCACTAGCCCGGGCACAGATACGCAGTATTTT. It codes for CSAVTSPGTDTQYF. This rearrangement joins TRBV29-1 to TRBJ2-3; TRBD2 might be the D (6 bases). The CDR3 is made up of 14 amino acids. The germline V gene encodes CDR1 SQVTM and CDR2 ANQGSEA. Trimming stripped 7 bases from V and 1 base from J, with 15 bases between.